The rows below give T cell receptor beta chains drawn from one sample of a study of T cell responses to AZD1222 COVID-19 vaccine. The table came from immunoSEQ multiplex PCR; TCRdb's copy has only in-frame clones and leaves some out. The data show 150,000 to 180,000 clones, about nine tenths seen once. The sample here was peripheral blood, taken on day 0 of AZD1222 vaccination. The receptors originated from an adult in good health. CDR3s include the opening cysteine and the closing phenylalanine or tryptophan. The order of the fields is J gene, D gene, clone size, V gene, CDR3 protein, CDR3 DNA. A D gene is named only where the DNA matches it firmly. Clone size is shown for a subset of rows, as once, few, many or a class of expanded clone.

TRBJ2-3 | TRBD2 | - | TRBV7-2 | CASSLTVSGGPRDTQYF | TGTGCCAGCAGCTTAACGGTTAGCGGGGGCCCGCGGGATACGCAGTATTTT
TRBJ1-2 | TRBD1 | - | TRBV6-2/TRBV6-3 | CASSYDRGLSLNYGYTF | TGTGCCAGCAGTTACGACAGGGGGCTCTCCCTTAACTATGGCTACACCTTC
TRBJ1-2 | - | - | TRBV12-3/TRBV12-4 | CATSINYGYTF | TGTGCCACCTCGATTAACTATGGCTACACCTTC
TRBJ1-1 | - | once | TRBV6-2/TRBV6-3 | CASSKQWTEAFF | TGTGCCAGCAGCAAACAATGGACTGAAGCTTTCTTT
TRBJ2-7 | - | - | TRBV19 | CASTLDGSYEQYF | TGTGCCAGTACCCTGGACGGCTCCTACGAGCAGTACTTC
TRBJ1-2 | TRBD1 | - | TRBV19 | CASRGTVLNYGYTF | TGTGCCAGCCGGGGGACAGTCCTGAACTATGGCTACACCTTC
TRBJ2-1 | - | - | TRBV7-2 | CASSLLVGHEQFF | TGTGCCAGCAGCTTATTGGTCGGGCATGAGCAGTTCTTC
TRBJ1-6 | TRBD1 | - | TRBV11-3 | CASSLTGFNSPLHF | TGTGCCAGCAGCTTGACAGGGTTCAATTCACCCCTCCACTTT
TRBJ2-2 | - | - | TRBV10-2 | CASSEVGRGSTGELFF | TGCGCCAGCAGTGAAGTCGGCAGGGGATCCACCGGGGAGCTGTTTTTT
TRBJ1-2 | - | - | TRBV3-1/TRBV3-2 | CASSQRTGIGGYTF | TGTGCCAGCAGCCAACGAACAGGGATCGGAGGCTACACCTTC
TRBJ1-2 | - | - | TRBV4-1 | CASSQGYTF | TGCGCCAGCAGCCAAGGCTACACCTTC
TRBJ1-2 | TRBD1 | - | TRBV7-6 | CASSPKPGQGNYGYTF | TGTGCCAGCAGCCCCAAGCCGGGACAGGGTAACTATGGCTACACCTTC
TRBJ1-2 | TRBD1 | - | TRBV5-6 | CASSIRFEGAGYTF | TGTGCCAGCAGCATACGATTTGAGGGGGCTGGCTACACCTTC
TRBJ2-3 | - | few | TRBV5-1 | CASSTTGHGDTQYF | TGCGCCAGCAGCACTACGGGACATGGAGATACGCAGTATTTT
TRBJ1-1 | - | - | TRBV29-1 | CSVERNRNTEAFF | TGCAGCGTTGAACGAAACCGGAACACTGAAGCTTTCTTT
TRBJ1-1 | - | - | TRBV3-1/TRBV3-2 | CASSQERQGRFNTEAFF | TGTGCCAGCAGCCAAGAGCGCCAGGGACGTTTTAACACTGAAGCTTTCTTT
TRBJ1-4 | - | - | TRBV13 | CASSRRQVSVEEKLFF | TGTGCCAGCAGCCGCCGACAGGTCAGCGTGGAAGAAAAACTGTTTTTT
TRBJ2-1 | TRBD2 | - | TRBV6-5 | CASTAAGARLNEQFF | TGTGCCAGCACCGCAGCGGGGGCCCGCCTCAATGAGCAGTTCTTC
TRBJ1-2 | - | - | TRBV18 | CASLPDGPSFSYTF | TGTGCCAGCTTACCGGACGGACCATCCTTTAGCTACACCTTC
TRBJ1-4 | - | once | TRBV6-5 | CASTPRATNEKLFF | TGTGCCAGCACCCCCAGGGCAACTAATGAAAAACTGTTTTTT
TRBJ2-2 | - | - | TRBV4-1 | CASSQDRSGPGELFF | TGCGCCAGCAGCCAAGATCGGTCAGGACCCGGGGAGCTGTTTTTT
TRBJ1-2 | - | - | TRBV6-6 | CASSDSGHVYGYTF | TGTGCCAGCAGTGACTCGGGACATGTCTATGGCTACACCTTC
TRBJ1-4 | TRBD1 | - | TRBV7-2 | CASSWTGSNEKLFF | TGTGCCAGCAGCTGGACAGGGAGTAATGAAAAACTGTTTTTT
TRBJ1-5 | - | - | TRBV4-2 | CASSRVQNQPQHF | TGTGCCAGCAGCCGGGTGCAGAATCAGCCCCAGCATTTT
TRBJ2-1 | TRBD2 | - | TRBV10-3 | CAISGTSGRTNEQFF | TGTGCCATCAGTGGGACTAGCGGGCGGACTAATGAGCAGTTCTTC
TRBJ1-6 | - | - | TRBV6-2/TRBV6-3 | CASNPMRGNSPLHF | TGTGCCAGCAACCCCATGCGGGGGAATTCACCCCTCCACTTT
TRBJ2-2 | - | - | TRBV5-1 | CASSLGTRANTGELFF | TGCGCCAGCAGCTTGGGGACCAGGGCGAACACCGGGGAGCTGTTTTTT
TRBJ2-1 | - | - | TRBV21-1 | CASSPLSGTNAYNEQFF | TGTGCCAGCAGTCCCCTTTCCGGGACGAACGCCTACAATGAGCAGTTCTTC
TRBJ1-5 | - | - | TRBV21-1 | CASRARGGQPQHF | TGTGCCAGCCGGGCCAGGGGCGGTCAGCCCCAGCATTTT
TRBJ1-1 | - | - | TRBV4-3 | CASSKSPGGDTEAFF | TGCGCCAGCAGCAAGTCGCCGGGGGGCGACACTGAAGCTTTCTTT
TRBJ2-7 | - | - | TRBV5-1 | CASSLVAGNDEQYF | TGCGCCAGCAGCTTGGTGGCAGGGAACGACGAGCAGTACTTC
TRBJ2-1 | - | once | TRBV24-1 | CATSGGSGSSYNEQFF | TGTGCCACCAGTGGCGGTAGCGGTAGCTCCTACAATGAGCAGTTCTTC
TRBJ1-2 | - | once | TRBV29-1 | CSVLSGSLYGYTF | TGCAGTGTCTTATCAGGGTCCTTATATGGCTACACCTTC
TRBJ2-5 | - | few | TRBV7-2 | CASSPLLETQYF | TGTGCCAGCAGTCCCCTTCTAGAGACCCAGTACTTC
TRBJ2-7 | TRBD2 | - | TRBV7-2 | CASSGTSGAYEQYF | TGTGCCAGCAGCGGGACTAGCGGGGCCTACGAGCAGTACTTC
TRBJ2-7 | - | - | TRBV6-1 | CASSELSGSYEQYF | TGTGCCAGCAGTGAACTCTCAGGGTCCTACGAGCAGTACTTC
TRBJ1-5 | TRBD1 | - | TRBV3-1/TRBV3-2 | CASSHTTGGYNQPQHF | TGTGCCAGCAGCCACACCACAGGGGGCTACAATCAGCCCCAGCATTTT
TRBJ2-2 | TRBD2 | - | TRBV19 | CASSIGGLAVTGELFF | TGTGCCAGTAGTATAGGGGGACTAGCGGTCACCGGGGAGCTGTTTTTT
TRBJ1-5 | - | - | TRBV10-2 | CASSAAGGQPQHF | TGCGCCAGCAGTGCGGCAGGCGGGCAGCCCCAGCATTTT
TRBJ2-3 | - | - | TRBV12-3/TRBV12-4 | CASSLNLDTQYF | TGTGCCAGCAGTCTTAACCTGGATACGCAGTATTTT
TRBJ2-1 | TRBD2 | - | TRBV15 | CATSTSGGFYNEQFF | TGTGCCACCAGCACTAGCGGGGGGTTCTACAATGAGCAGTTCTTC
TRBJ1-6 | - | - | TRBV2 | CASATALNSPLHF | TGTGCCAGCGCGACCGCTCTTAATTCACCCCTCCACTTT
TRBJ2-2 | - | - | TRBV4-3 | CASSQDAGTGELFF | TGCGCCAGCAGCCAAGATGCGGGGACCGGGGAGCTGTTTTTT
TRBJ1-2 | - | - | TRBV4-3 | CASSQDREFGYGYTF | TGCGCCAGCAGCCAAGATCGAGAATTCGGCTATGGCTACACCTTC
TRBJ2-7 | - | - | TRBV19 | CASSTGGGYEQYF | TGTGCCAGTAGTACCGGCGGAGGGTACGAGCAGTACTTC
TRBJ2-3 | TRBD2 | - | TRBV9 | CASSSLAGANTDTQYF | TGTGCCAGCAGCTCCCTAGCGGGGGCCAACACAGATACGCAGTATTTT
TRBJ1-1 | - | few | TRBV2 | CASSLRGGHQNTEAFF | TGTGCCAGCAGCCTCAGAGGGGGACACCAGAACACTGAAGCTTTCTTT
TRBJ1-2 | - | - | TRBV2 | CASSDGIYGYTF | TGTGCCAGCAGTGACGGAATCTATGGCTACACCTTC
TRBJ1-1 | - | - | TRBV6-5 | CASNSRPRGTEAFF | TGTGCCAGCAATAGTAGGCCAAGGGGGACTGAAGCTTTCTTT
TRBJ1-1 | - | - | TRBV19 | CASRDYMNTEAFF | TGTGCCAGTCGGGATTACATGAACACTGAAGCTTTCTTT
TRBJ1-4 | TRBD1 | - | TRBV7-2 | CASRRGTGHNEKLFF | TGTGCCAGCAGACGCGGGACAGGCCATAATGAAAAACTGTTTTTT
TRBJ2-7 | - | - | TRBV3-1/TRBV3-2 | CASSTPYEQYF | TGTGCCAGCAGCACCCCCTACGAGCAGTACTTC
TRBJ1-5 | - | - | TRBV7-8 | CASSLVLSDRTVNQPQHF | TGTGCCAGCAGCTTAGTTCTTTCGGACAGAACAGTGAATCAGCCCCAGCATTTT